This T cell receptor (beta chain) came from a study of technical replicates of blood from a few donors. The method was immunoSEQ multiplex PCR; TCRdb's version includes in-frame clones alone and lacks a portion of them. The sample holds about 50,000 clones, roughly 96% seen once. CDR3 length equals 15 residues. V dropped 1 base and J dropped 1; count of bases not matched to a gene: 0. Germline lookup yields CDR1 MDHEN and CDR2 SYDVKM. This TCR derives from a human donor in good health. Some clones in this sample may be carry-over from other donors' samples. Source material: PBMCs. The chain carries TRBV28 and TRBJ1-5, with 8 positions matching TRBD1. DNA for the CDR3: TGTGCCAGCAGTTTATCAGGGGGCAGCAATCAGCCCCAGCATTTT. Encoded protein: CASSLSGGSNQPQHF.